This T cell receptor beta chain was sequenced during a study of identical twins. Germline V gives CDR1 SNHLY, CDR2 FYNNEI. V was shortened by 1 base and J by 3 bases, with 11 bases between the two germline ends. This CDR3 has 15 amino acids. This clonotype was recorded a few times. The target antigen is unknown. Template switching (which added a universal primer site) was used, and cDNA carried unique molecular identifiers. TCRdb ran MiXCR on the 5' RACE reads and lists one entry per CDR3 protein. The sample lists approximately 630,000 distinct CDR3 sequences, under 8.5% occurring once. Whole-study findings and limits: Invariant populations such as MAIT and iNKT cells could partly muddle zero-insertion analyses.

This sample was also put to use in a study of yellow fever vaccine responses in identical twins.

The J gene is TRBJ2-3, the V gene TRBV2, with D maybe TRBD2 (6 bases). The sequenced sample was PBMCs. This clonotype was sampled from a young woman in good health. CDR3 DNA sequence: TGTGCCAGCAGTGAAGTTGGAGGGTTTACAGATACGCAGTATTTT. It is translated as CASSEVGGFTDTQYF.